This TCR beta chain comes out of a study of graft-versus-host responses after intestinal transplantation. Looking at the study overall: The transplants performed in recipients were multivisceral, liver-intestinal, or isolated intestinal. All of the recipients had induction that used anti-thymocyte globulin, then tacrolimus and steroids for approximately 3 years. Broader study findings: Association was observed between peak circulating GvH clone levels and early post-transplant HvG declines. In recipient marrow, GvH clones were found, and some appeared first in ileum or blood.

Per the germline V gene, CDR1 is SGHNT and CDR2 is YYREEE (reference sequence). The CDR3 is made up of 15 amino acids. V was cut by 6 bases and J by 0 bases, with 13 bases left in between. This clone appeared once. What it recognizes is unknown. Assay: immunoSEQ multiplex PCR; the TCRdb copy retains only in-frame clones and omits some. The sample gives about 70,000 clones, 85% to 90% of which show up once; about 4.2% is in the top ten. This TCR was sampled from a human donor who was the organ donor for an intestinal transplant. The input for sequencing was unstimulated CD8+ T cells sorted from spleen or lymph node cells, taken before transplant. The chain links TRBV5-4 to TRBJ2-1; D is possibly TRBD1 (6 bases). Here the CDR3 DNA reads TGTGCCAGCACCCACGACAGGTTCTCCTACAATGAGCAGTTCTTC. It encodes CASTHDRFSYNEQFF.